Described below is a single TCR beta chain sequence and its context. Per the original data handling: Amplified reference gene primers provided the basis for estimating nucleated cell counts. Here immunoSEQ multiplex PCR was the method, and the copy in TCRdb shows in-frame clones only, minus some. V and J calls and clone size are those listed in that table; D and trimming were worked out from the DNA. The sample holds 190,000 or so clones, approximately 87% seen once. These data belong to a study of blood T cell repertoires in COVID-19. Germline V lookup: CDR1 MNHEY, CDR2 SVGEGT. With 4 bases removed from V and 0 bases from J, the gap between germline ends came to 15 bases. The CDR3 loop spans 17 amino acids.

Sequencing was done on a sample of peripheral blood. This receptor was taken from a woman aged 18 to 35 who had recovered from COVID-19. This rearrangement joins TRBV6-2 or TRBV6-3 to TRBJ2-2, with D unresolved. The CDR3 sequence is CASSSTIDSPNTGELFF. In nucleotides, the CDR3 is TGTGCCAGCAGTTCCACAATAGACTCACCGAACACCGGGGAGCTGTTTTTT.